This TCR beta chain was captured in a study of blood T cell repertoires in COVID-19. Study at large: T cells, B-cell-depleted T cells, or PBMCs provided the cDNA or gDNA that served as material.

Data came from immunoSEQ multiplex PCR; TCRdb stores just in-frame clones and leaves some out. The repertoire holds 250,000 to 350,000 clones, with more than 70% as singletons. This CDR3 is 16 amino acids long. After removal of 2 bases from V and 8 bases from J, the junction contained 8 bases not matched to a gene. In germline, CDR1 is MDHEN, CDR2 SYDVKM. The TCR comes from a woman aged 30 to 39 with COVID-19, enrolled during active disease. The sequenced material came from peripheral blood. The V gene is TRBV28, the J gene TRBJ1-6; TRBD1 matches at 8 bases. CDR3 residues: CASSLQTGTGDSPLHF. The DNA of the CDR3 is TGTGCCAGCAGTTTACAAACCGGGACAGGAGATTCACCCCTCCACTTT.